This TCR beta chain was sequenced in a study of PD-1 blockade in classical Hodgkin lymphoma. Overall study: Nivolumab dosed at 3 mg/kg went to patients intravenously every 2 weeks. Study conclusions and caveats: Sources of repertoire differences remain undefined, possibly disease activity or prior therapy. Newly diagnosed patients and complete responders had comparable diversity at baseline. There was a significant rise in CD4+ TCR diversity by C4D1, with no such rise for CD8+.

All trial patients relapsed after autologous stem cell transplantation. Some clones are missing from TCRdb's copy, which holds only in-frame ones; the method was immunoSEQ multiplex PCR. The sample lists over 35,000 clones; less than 85% were seen once. Germline values: CDR1 MDHEN, CDR2 SYDVKM. The V end lost 6 bases, the J end lost 2 bases, and 15 bases lay between the germline ends. The CDR3 has 15 residues. Concerning this clone: The antigen remains undetermined.

The receptor was derived from a human donor with classical Hodgkin lymphoma. The sequencing used peripheral blood mononuclear cells (PBMCs), collected before the second cycle of nivolumab. This chain joins TRBV28 and TRBJ2-3; possibly TRBD2 for D (7 bases). The CDR3 DNA follows: TGTGCCAGCAGCGGAAGCCGGGGGGCCACAGATACGCAGTATTTT. This encodes CASSGSRGATDTQYF.